This T cell receptor beta chain was captured in a study of long-term antiretroviral therapy in people with HIV. Study findings and constraints: It was not possible to obtain data on ART adherence, viral resistance or therapy changes. Compared with controls, HIV repertoires showed narrower CDR3 length ranges.

This CDR3 contains 12 residues. The V end was cut by 8 bases, the J end by 9 bases, with 14 bases between. CDR1 is LNHNV and CDR2 is YYDKDF in the germline V gene (reference sequence). With regard to this clone: Its antigen is undetermined.

The libraries were made with immunoSEQ v3.0 at survey level. Target depth was about 35,000-55,000 T-cell genomes per sample. Profiled with immunoSEQ multiplex PCR; TCRdb holds only in-frame clones, not every one. The table includes approximately 24,000 clones, approximately 80% detected once. The chain links TRBV15 to TRBJ2-1; no clear D. The clonotype was recovered from a woman younger than 45 with HIV. The source material was unsorted PBMCs, sampled 1.1 years before starting antiretroviral therapy. The CDR3 nucleotides read TGTGCCACCGGAGACTCCTTCACTGAGCAGTTCTTC. This encodes CATGDSFTEQFF.